This T cell receptor (beta chain) was captured in a study of cytomegalovirus exposure and HLA in healthy donors. Losses at the gene ends were 3 bases for V and 4 bases for J; bases not matched to a gene: 5. The CDR3 contains 16 residues. Germline V CDR1 and CDR2: MGHRA, YSYEKL. Only one count was recorded for this clone. What it recognizes is unknown. Researchers ran the PCR with 60 Vbeta and 13 Jbeta primers. Produced via immunoSEQ multiplex PCR; TCRdb's table is partial and in-frame only. This table holds about 190,000 clones, approximately 70% found once. General study results and limits: Across HLA loci, a later analysis found differing TCR association rates, with DRB1 most and HLA-C fewest.

The sample comprised PBMCs. The chain couples TRBV4-1 to TRBJ2-5; 13 bases agree with TRBD2. The receptor was derived from a woman aged 30 to 39 in good health and CMV-seronegative. The CDR3 here is CASSQALAGGGETQYF. The CDR3 coding sequence is TGCGCCAGCAGCCAGGCACTAGCGGGAGGGGGAGAGACCCAGTACTTC.